The 26 T cell receptor beta chains below all came from one sample that was sequenced in a study of blood T cell repertoires in COVID-19. Clones were read by immunoSEQ multiplex PCR, and TCRdb kept only the in-frame ones, dropping some. The sample carries about 190,000 clones, around 84% recorded once. Material: PBMCs or T cells enriched from blood (not recorded which). The receptors come from a woman aged 25-40 years who had recovered from COVID-19.

V and J are TRBV6-5 and TRBJ2-5, with 14 bases identical to TRBD2. Germline V CDR1 and CDR2: MNHEY, SVGAGI. The trim removed 5 bases at V and 2 bases at J, leaving 1 base unmatched. The CDR3 spans 15 residues. The CDR3 loop reads CASSRTSGGQETQYF. For the CDR3, the DNA is TGTGCCAGCAGTAGGACTAGCGGGGGGCAAGAGACCCAGTACTTC.

The chain combines TRBV18 with TRBJ1-4; D is unresolved. CDR3 length: 16 amino acids. The germline V and J ends were trimmed by 6 bases and 2 bases, with 16 bases remaining between them. Germline values: CDR1 KGHSH, CDR2 LQKENI. CDR3: CASSQLEVSTNEKLFF. CDR3 DNA sequence: TGTGCCAGCTCCCAACTTGAGGTTTCGACTAATGAAAAACTGTTTTTT.

The chain couples TRBV19 to TRBJ1-1; D gene unclear. In germline, CDR1 is LNHDA, CDR2 SQIVND (reference sequence). This CDR3 contains 14 residues. V lost 5 bases and J 0 bases, leaving 10 bases between the germline ends. CDR3 amino acids: CASSVTRMNTEAFF. For the CDR3, the DNA is TGTGCCAGTAGTGTGACACGGATGAACACTGAAGCTTTCTTT.

The chain employs TRBV7-8 and TRBJ2-3; unclear D gene. Germline CDR1 reads SGHVS; CDR2 reads FQNEAQ. Trimming took 6 bases from V and 0 from J, leaving 7 bases between them. This CDR3 spans 13 amino acids. CDR3 DNA sequence: TGTGCCAGCAGTCGGGTCAGCACAGATACGCAGTATTTT. Translated: CASSRVSTDTQYF.

V gene TRBV3-1 (or the pseudogene TRBV3-2) combines with J gene TRBJ2-1, with D possibly TRBD2 on 6 matching bases. There are 13 residues in the CDR3. Germline assignment: CDR1 LGHDT and CDR2 YNNKEL (reference sequence). The V end lost 1 base, the J end lost 10 bases, and 11 bases lay between the germline ends. The CDR3 DNA reads TGTGCCAGCAGCCAAGTCGCGGGATTCGAGCAGTTCTTC. Translated: CASSQVAGFEQFF.

J is TRBJ2-7 and V is TRBV7-9; TRBD2 might be the D (6 bases). Germline V gene lookup returns CDR1 SEHNR and CDR2 FQNEAQ (reference sequence). V lost 10 bases to trimming and J lost 5 bases, with 18 bases between them. CDR3 size: 13 residues. The CDR3 loop is CAIQGDSTDEQYV. The CDR3, as DNA: TGTGCCATCCAAGGGGACTCTACGGACGAGCAGTACGTC.

CDR3 nucleotides: TGTGCCAGCAGTTTCCATGGTCAGGGAAGGGGACAGATAGGGGCCGGCTATGGCTACACCTTC. This encodes CASSFHGQGRGQIGAGYGYTF. The chain has TRBV28 and TRBJ1-2; 7 nucleotides agree with TRBD1. V lost 3 bases and J lost 4; bases outside the gene matches: 26. From germline, CDR1 is MDHEN and CDR2 SYDVKM. CDR3 size: 21 residues.

The gene calls are TRBV2 and TRBJ1-3; 8 nucleotides match TRBD1. This CDR3 contains 15 residues. From germline, CDR1 is SNHLY and CDR2 FYNNEI. The V segment lost 7 bases and the J segment 4 bases; nucleotides outside the gene matches: 9. The CDR3 is CASTEDRVTGNTIYF. The CDR3 DNA follows: TGTGCCAGCACCGAGGACAGGGTGACCGGAAACACCATATATTTT.

The chain uses TRBV27 and TRBJ1-2; 9 bases agree with TRBD1. Germline V gene lookup returns CDR1 MNHEY and CDR2 SMNVEV (reference sequence). V shed 4 bases and J 8 bases; nucleotides not matched to a gene: 11. This CDR3 comprises 15 residues. The CDR3 DNA follows: TGTGCCAGCAGTTCCTGGGACAGGGCCAAGGGCGGCTACACCTTC. This encodes CASSSWDRAKGGYTF.

The V call is TRBV5-5, the J call TRBJ2-5; no clear D. The length of the CDR3 is 13 residues. Trimming cost V 2 bases and J 5 bases, with 10 bases left between them. Germline values: CDR1 SGHKS, CDR2 YYEKEE (reference sequence). In DNA, the CDR3 is TGTGCCAGCAGCTTATCCGTTTTGGAGACCCAGTACTTC. Encoded protein: CASSLSVLETQYF. The variable domain in full, with the rest retrieved from reference TRBV5-5 and TRBJ2-5, is DAGVTQSPTHLIKTRGQQVTLRCSPISGHKSVSWYQQVLGQGPQFIFQYYEKEERGRGNFPDRFSARQFPNYSSELNVNALLLGDSALYLCASSLSVLETQYFGPGTRLLVL.

This rearrangement joins TRBV6-5 to TRBJ1-5, with D unclear. The V end lost 0 bases, the J end lost 7 bases, and 10 bases lay between the germline ends. The V gene's germline CDR1 is MNHEY and CDR2 SVGAGI. There are 14 residues in the CDR3. The CDR3 loop is CASSYSFPGQPQHF. The DNA of the CDR3 is TGTGCCAGCAGTTACTCATTCCCGGGGCAGCCCCAGCATTTT.

The genes are TRBV29-1 and TRBJ1-5; 8 positions match TRBD1. J lost 2 bases, V lost 4 bases, and 7 bases had no gene match. The CDR3 spans 15 residues. Germline-derived CDR1 and CDR2 are SQVTM and ANQGSEA. The CDR3 region has the DNA TGCAGCGTTGCTACACAGGGGGTAGGCAATCAGCCCCAGCATTTT. Encoded protein: CSVATQGVGNQPQHF.

The chain couples TRBV24-1 to TRBJ1-4; possibly TRBD1 for D (5 bases). The CDR3 has 16 amino acids. V was clipped by 4 bases and J by 8 bases, with 19 bases between them. The V gene's germline CDR1 is KGHDR and CDR2 SFDVKD. CDR3 amino acids: CATSDPLDMDGEKLFF. DNA for the CDR3: TGTGCCACCAGTGACCCCCTGGACATGGACGGAGAAAAACTGTTTTTT.

The rearrangement uses TRBV30 and TRBJ1-6; TRBD1 agrees at 8 bases. The germline V gene encodes CDR1 GTSNPN and CDR2 SVGIG (reference sequence). After removal of 3 bases from V and 7 bases from J, the junction contained 8 bases not matched to a gene. The CDR3 consists of 15 residues. The chain's CDR3 is CAWRGPGTGNSPLHF. The CDR3, as DNA: TGTGCCTGGAGAGGACCGGGGACAGGCAATTCACCCCTCCACTTT.

The rearrangement joins TRBV3-1 (or the pseudogene TRBV3-2) to TRBJ2-7; 9 positions agree with TRBD2. Germline values: CDR1 LGHDT, CDR2 YNNKEL (reference sequence). This CDR3 spans 15 amino acids. Trimming removed 1 base from V and 6 bases from J; junction bases left unmatched: 7. CDR3 sequence: CASSQGVVAGVEQYF. CDR3 DNA: TGTGCCAGCAGCCAAGGGGTAGTAGCGGGAGTCGAGCAGTACTTC.

CDR3 nucleotide sequence: TGTGCCAGCAGTTCCCGCCCGGGACAGGGAGCAAATACGCAGTATTTT. This encodes CASSSRPGQGANTQYF. The V gene is TRBV6-5, the J gene TRBJ2-3, with TRBD1 identical over 9 bases. V dropped 4 bases and J dropped 7; count of bases not matched to a gene: 12. CDR3 length equals 16 residues. Germline V CDR1 and CDR2: MNHEY, SVGAGI.

This rearrangement joins TRBV21-1 to TRBJ1-1; the table's D call, TRBD1, has no DNA check behind it. TRBV21-1 is designated a pseudogene. The CDR3 is 14 residues long. The CDR3 is CASSKGQGITEAFF. CDR3 nucleotide sequence: TGTGCCAGCAGTAAAGGACAGGGAATAACTGAAGCTTTCTTT.

The chain uses TRBV5-1 and TRBJ2-2; 9 bases match TRBD1. The trim removed 4 bases at V and 3 bases at J, leaving 4 bases unmatched. The CDR3 sequence is 15 residues long. Germline V gives CDR1 SGHRS, CDR2 YFSETQ. The CDR3 sequence is CASSTTGGHTGELFF. DNA of the CDR3: TGCGCCAGCAGCACCACAGGGGGCCACACCGGGGAGCTGTTTTTT.

This clone was found a few times. This chain uses TRBV5-1 with TRBJ1-5, with D hard to call. V was trimmed by 0 bases and J by 7 bases, leaving 8 bases between them. Germline-derived CDR1 and CDR2 are SGHRS and YFSETQ. The CDR3 runs 13 residues. This CDR3 is CASSLDSLQPQHF. The DNA of the CDR3 is TGCGCCAGCAGCTTGGACAGTCTACAGCCCCAGCATTTT. The complete variable domain, with remaining parts taken from reference TRBV5-1 and TRBJ1-5, reads KAGVTQTPRYLIKTRGQQVTLSCSPISGHRSVSWYQQTPGQGLQFLFEYFSETQRNKGNFPGRFSGRQFSNSRSEMNVSTLELGDSALYLCASSLDSLQPQHFGDGTRLSIL.

V gene TRBV4-2 combines with J gene TRBJ1-1, with TRBD1 identical over 10 bases. The CDR3 is made up of 18 amino acids. Germline CDR1 reads LGHNA; CDR2 reads YNFKEQ. V shed 0 bases, J shed 0 bases, and the junction held 7 bases outside the gene matches. CDR3 coding DNA: TGTGCCAGCAGCCAAGATATAGGGACAGGGGTATTGAACACTGAAGCTTTCTTT. Translating it yields CASSQDIGTGVLNTEAFF.

J is TRBJ1-5 and V is TRBV18; 8 bases fit TRBD1. Trimming at V came to 3 bases and at J to 9 bases, leaving 4 bases not matched to a gene. The CDR3 extends over 13 amino acids. Per the germline V gene, CDR1 is KGHSH and CDR2 is LQKENI. In DNA, the CDR3 is TGTGCCAGCTCACCGGACAGGGAGAGGCCCCAGCATTTT. This translates into CASSPDRERPQHF.

The chain has TRBV28 and TRBJ2-1; 12 nucleotides line up with TRBD2. Germline V gene lookup returns CDR1 MDHEN and CDR2 SYDVKM. This CDR3 has 15 amino acids. After removal of 5 bases from V and 6 bases from J, the junction contained 5 bases not matched to a gene. CDR3 sequence: CASSPTSGGLNEQFF. The CDR3 region has the DNA TGTGCCAGCAGTCCGACTAGCGGGGGCCTCAATGAGCAGTTCTTC.

CDR3: CASSLGGDSYTF. The DNA of the CDR3 is TGTGCCAGCAGCTTGGGGGGAGACAGCTACACCTTC. The chain carries TRBV5-4 and TRBJ1-2; D call uncertain. The CDR3 runs to 12 residues. V was trimmed by 0 bases and J by 9 bases, leaving 9 bases between them. Germline-derived CDR1 and CDR2 are SGHNT and YYREEE (reference sequence).

The V and J genes are TRBV2 and TRBJ1-2; possibly TRBD1 for D (5 bases). Trimming took 2 bases from V and 4 from J, leaving 14 bases between them. This CDR3 comprises 15 residues. Germline V gene data show CDR1 as SNHLY and CDR2 as FYNNEI. The CDR3 bases are TGTGCCAGCAGTGAATGGCGACAGCCGTCCTATGGCTACACCTTC. This sequence encodes CASSEWRQPSYGYTF.

V gene TRBV20-1 combines with J gene TRBJ1-5, with TRBD1 matching over 10 bases. The CDR3 spans 14 residues. Germline-derived CDR1 and CDR2 are DFQATT and SNEGSKA (reference sequence). With 3 bases clipped from V and 5 bases from J, the junction kept 4 bases outside the gene matches. The CDR3 DNA sequence: TGCAGTGCTAGTCGGGGACAGGGGTATCAGCCCCAGCATTTT. It yields the protein CSASRGQGYQPQHF.

The genes are TRBV3-1 (or the pseudogene TRBV3-2) and TRBJ2-7, with 9 bases identical to TRBD2. The CDR3 is 17 residues long. Germline values: CDR1 LGHDT, CDR2 YNNKEL (reference sequence). The V segment lost 4 bases and the J segment 4 bases; nucleotides outside the gene matches: 14. CDR3 residues: CASSPREGREGRYEQYF. The DNA for the CDR3 is TGTGCCAGCAGCCCCCGGGAAGGGCGGGAGGGCCGGTACGAGCAGTACTTC.